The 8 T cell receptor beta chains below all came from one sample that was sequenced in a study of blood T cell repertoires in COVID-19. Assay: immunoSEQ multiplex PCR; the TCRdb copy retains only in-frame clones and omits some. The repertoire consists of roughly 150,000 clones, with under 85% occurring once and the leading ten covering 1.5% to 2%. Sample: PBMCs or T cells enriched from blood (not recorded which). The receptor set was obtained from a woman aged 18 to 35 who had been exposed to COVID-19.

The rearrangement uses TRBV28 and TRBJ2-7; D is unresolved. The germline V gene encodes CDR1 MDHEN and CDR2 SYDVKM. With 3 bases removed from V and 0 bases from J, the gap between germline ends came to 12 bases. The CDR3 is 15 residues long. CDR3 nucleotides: TGTGCCAGCAGTTTGAGGCAGAGGAGCTCCTACGAGCAGTACTTC. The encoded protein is CASSLRQRSSYEQYF.

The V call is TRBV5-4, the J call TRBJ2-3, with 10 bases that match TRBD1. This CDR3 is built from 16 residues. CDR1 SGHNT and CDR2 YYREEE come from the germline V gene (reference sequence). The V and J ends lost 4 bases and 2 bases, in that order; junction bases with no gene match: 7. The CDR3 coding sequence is TGTGCCAGCAGCGTGACAGGGGGCAAAAACACAGATACGCAGTATTTT. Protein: CASSVTGGKNTDTQYF.

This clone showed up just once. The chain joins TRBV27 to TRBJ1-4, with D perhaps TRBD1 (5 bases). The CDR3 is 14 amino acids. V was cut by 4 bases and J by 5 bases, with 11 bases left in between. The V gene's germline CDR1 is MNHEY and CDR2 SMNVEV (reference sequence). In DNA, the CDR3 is TGTGCCAGCAGTTATGGCAGGGCGAATGAAAAACTGTTTTTT. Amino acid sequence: CASSYGRANEKLFF. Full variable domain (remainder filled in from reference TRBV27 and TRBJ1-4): EAQVTQNPRYLITVTGKKLTVTCSQNMNHEYMSWYRQDPGLGLRQIYYSMNVEVTDKGDVPEGYKVSRKEKRNFPLILESPSPNQTSLYFCASSYGRANEKLFFGSGTQLSVL.

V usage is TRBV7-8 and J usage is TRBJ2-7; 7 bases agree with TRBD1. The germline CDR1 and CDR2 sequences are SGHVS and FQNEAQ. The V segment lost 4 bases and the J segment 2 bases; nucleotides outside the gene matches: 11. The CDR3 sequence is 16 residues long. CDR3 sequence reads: CASSSPTGTDPYEQYF. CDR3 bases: TGTGCCAGCAGCTCCCCAACCGGGACAGACCCCTACGAGCAGTACTTC.

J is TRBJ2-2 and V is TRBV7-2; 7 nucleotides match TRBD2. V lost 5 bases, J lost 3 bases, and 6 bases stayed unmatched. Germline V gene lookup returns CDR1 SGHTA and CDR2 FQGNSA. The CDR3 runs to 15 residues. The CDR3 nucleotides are TGTGCCAGCAGCCCAACACTAGCGTACACCGGGGAGCTGTTTTTT. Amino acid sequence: CASSPTLAYTGELFF.

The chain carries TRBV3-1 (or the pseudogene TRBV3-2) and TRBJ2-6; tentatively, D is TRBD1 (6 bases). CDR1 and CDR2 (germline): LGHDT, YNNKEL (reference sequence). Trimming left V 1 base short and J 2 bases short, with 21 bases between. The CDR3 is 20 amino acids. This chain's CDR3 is CASSQVRGGRGSTGANVLTF. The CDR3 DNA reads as TGTGCCAGCAGCCAAGTCAGAGGGGGAAGGGGATCGACTGGGGCCAACGTCCTGACTTTC.

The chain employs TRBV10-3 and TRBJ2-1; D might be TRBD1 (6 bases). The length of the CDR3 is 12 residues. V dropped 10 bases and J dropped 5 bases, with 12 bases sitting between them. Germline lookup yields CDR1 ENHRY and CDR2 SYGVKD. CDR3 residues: CANGEGDNEQFF. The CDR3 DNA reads TGTGCCAACGGCGAGGGGGACAATGAGCAGTTCTTC.

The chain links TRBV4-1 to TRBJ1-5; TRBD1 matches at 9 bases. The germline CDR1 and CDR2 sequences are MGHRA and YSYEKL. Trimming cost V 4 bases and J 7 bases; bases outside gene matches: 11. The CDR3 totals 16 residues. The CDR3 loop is CASSLFTGGAGQPQHF. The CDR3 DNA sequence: TGCGCCAGCAGCCTCTTTACAGGGGGCGCGGGACAGCCCCAGCATTTT.